Shown below are 7 T cell receptor beta chains from a single sample sequenced in a study of T cells after yellow fever vaccination. TCRdb re-derived calls from the 5' RACE reads in MiXCR, one entry per CDR3 protein. The sample carries 300,000 or so distinct CDR3 sequences, approximately 4% recorded once. This material consisted of PBMCs, taken 5 days after the yellow fever booster vaccination. Receptors originate from a man between 18 and 35 years old who received the YFV17D yellow fever vaccine.

This clonotype was seen many times. V is TRBV18 and J is TRBJ2-4, with D possibly being TRBD2 (6 bases). Germline CDR1 and CDR2: KGHSH and LQKENI. Trimming shortened V by 4 bases and J by 1 base, and 17 bases separated the two germline ends. The CDR3 extends over 17 amino acids. The CDR3 DNA is TGTGCCAGCTCACGAGCGCCGACGGGGGTTGCCAAAAACATTCAGTACTTC. This translates into CASSRAPTGVAKNIQYF.

In its sample, this clonotype was seen many times. This chain connects TRBV20-1 to TRBJ2-3, with a weak D call TRBD2 (6 bases). The CDR3 contains 18 residues. The germline V gene has CDR1 DFQATT and CDR2 SNEGSKA (reference sequence). V lost 3 bases to trimming and J lost 0 bases, with 22 bases between them. Here the CDR3 DNA reads TGCAGTGCTAGTCGCGGGGTCCCATACCCCTTTAGCACAGATACGCAGTATTTT. The encoded protein is CSASRGVPYPFSTDTQYF.

This clonotype came up a few times. The chain uses TRBV29-1 and TRBJ1-1; the match to TRBD1 covers 10 bases. V dropped 5 bases and J dropped 5; count of bases not matched to a gene: 2. Germline CDR1 is SQVTM and CDR2 is ANQGSEA. This CDR3 comprises 12 residues. The CDR3 spells CSVRDRGTEAFF. CDR3 sequence (DNA): TGCAGCGTTAGGGACAGGGGAACTGAAGCTTTCTTT.

The chain employs TRBV11-3 and TRBJ2-2; 9 bases align to TRBD1. The V gene end was trimmed by 0 bases and the J gene end by 4 bases; junction bases not matched to a gene: 21. Germline V lookup: CDR1 SGHNT, CDR2 YENEEA. The CDR3 has 22 residues. The DNA for the CDR3 is TGTGCCAGCAGCTTAGATCCCCCCCTATACAACTTACAGGGGGCCGGCACCGGGGAGCTGTTTTTT. Translation gives CASSLDPPLYNLQGAGTGELFF.

This sequence joins TRBV10-3 and TRBJ2-1; 14 bases align to TRBD2. Germline values: CDR1 ENHRY, CDR2 SYGVKD. V lost 6 bases, J lost 9 bases, and 7 bases stayed unmatched. The CDR3 runs 15 residues. The CDR3 protein is CAISRGLAGGGEQFF. The CDR3 DNA reads as TGTGCCATCAGCCGAGGACTAGCGGGGGGAGGTGAGCAGTTCTTC.

This clonotype has more than one count but fewer than ten. As DNA, the CDR3 is TGTGCCAGCAGTTCGGACAGGGCCCCCGAGCAGTTCTTC. As protein: CASSSDRAPEQFF. The chain has TRBV5-5 and TRBJ2-1; 8 bases line up with TRBD1. Germline V gene data show CDR1 as SGHKS and CDR2 as YYEKEE (reference sequence). V was pared by 5 bases and J by 10 bases, with 8 bases of the junction left unmatched. The CDR3 is 13 amino acids.

This clonotype was picked up a small number of times. The genes are TRBV9 and TRBJ1-1, with a tentative D call TRBD1 (5 bases). Germline V CDR1 and CDR2: SGDLS, YYNGEE. V lost 2 bases and J lost 7, with 18 bases in between. There are 15 residues in the CDR3. For the CDR3, the DNA is TGTGCCAGCAGCGTGGGGACGAATATTGGGGGTGAAGCTTTCTTT. Its protein product is CASSVGTNIGGEAFF.